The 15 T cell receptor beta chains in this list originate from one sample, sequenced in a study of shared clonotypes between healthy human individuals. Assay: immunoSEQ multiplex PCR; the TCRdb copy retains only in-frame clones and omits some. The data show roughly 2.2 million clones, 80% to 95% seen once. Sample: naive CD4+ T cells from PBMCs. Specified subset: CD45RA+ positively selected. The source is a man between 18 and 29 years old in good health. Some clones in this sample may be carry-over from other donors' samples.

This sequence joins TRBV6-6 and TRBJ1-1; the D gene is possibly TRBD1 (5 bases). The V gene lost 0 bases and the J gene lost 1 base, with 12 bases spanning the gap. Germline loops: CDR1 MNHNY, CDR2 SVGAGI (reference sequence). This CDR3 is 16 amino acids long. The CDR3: CASSYSFGAPNTEAFF. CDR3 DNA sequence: TGTGCCAGCAGTTACTCGTTCGGGGCCCCGAACACTGAAGCTTTCTTT.

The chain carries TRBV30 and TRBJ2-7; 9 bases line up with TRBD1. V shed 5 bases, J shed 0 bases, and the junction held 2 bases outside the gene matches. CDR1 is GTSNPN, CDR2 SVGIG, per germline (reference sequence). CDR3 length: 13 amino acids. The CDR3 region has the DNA TGTGCCTGGGGGACAGGGAGCTCCTACGAGCAGTACTTC. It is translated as CAWGTGSSYEQYF.

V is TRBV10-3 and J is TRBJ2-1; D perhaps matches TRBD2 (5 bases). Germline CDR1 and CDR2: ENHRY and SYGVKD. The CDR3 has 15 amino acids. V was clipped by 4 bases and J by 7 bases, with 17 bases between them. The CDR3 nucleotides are TGTGCCATCAGTGCGCTAGGAGGTTCTGTGAATGAGCAGTTCTTC. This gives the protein CAISALGGSVNEQFF.

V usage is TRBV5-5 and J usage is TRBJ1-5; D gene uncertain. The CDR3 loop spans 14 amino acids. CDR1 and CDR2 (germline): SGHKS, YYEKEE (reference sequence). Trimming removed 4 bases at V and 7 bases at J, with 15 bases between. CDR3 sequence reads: CASSHSDFGQPQHF. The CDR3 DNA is TGTGCCAGCAGCCACAGCGATTTCGGCCAGCCCCAGCATTTT.

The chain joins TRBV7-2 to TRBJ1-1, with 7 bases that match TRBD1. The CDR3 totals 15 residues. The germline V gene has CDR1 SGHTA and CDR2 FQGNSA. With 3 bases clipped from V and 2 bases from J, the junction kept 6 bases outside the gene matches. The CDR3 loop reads CASSFRTGSNTEAFF. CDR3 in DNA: TGTGCCAGCAGCTTTCGGACAGGCTCAAACACTGAAGCTTTCTTT.

For the CDR3, the DNA is TGTGCCAGCAGCTCCGGCGGTCTAGCGGGAGGAGGCACCGGGGAGCTGTTTTTT. Amino acids: CASSSGGLAGGGTGELFF. This chain uses TRBV21-1 with TRBJ2-2; the DNA was not used to check the table's D call, TRBD2. TRBV21-1 is reported as a pseudogene. The CDR3 length is 18 residues.

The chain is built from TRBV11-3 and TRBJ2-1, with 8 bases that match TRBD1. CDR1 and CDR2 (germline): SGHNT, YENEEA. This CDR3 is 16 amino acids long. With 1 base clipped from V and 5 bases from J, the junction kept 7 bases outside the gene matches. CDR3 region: CASSLGADRAHNEQFF. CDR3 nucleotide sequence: TGTGCCAGCAGCTTAGGTGCGGACAGGGCCCACAATGAGCAGTTCTTC.

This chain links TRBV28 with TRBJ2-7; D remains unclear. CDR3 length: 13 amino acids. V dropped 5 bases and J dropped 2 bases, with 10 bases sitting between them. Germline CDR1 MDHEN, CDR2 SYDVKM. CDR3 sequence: CASSIDPAYEQYF. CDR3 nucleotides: TGTGCCAGCAGTATTGACCCTGCCTACGAGCAGTACTTC.

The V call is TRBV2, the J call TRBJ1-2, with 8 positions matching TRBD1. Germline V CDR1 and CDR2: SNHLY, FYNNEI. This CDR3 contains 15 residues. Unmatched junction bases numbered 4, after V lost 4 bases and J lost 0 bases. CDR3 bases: TGTGCCAGCAGTGTTGAGACAGGGGCTAACTATGGCTACACCTTC. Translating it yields CASSVETGANYGYTF.

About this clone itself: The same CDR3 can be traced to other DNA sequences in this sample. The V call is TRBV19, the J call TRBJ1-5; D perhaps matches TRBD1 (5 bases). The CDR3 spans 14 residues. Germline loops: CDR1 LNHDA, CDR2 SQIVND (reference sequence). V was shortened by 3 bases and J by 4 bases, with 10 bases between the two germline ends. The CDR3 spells CASSIGGRNQPQHF. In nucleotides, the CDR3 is TGTGCCAGTAGTATTGGGGGTCGAAATCAGCCCCAGCATTTT.

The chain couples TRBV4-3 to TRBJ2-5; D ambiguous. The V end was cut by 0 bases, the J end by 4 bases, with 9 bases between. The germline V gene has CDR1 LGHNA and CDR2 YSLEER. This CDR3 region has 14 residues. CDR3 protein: CASSQDWVGETQYF. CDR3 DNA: TGCGCCAGCAGCCAAGATTGGGTTGGAGAGACCCAGTACTTC.

Written as DNA, the CDR3 is TGTGCCAGCAGTGAAGTGGTGGGGGCCAATGAAAAACTGTTTTTT. Translating it yields CASSEVVGANEKLFF. The chain is built from TRBV2 and TRBJ1-4; a weak D match, TRBD1 (6 bases). Germline V gives CDR1 SNHLY, CDR2 FYNNEI. The V gene lost 1 base and the J gene lost 5 bases, with 11 bases spanning the gap. The CDR3 sequence is 15 residues long.

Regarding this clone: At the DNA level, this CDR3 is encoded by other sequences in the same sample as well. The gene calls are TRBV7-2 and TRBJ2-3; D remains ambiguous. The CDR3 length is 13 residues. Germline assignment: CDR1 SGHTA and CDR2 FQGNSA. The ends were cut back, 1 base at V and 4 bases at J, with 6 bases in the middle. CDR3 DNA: TGTGCCAGCAGCTTAGAAGCTCCAGATACGCAGTATTTT. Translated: CASSLEAPDTQYF.

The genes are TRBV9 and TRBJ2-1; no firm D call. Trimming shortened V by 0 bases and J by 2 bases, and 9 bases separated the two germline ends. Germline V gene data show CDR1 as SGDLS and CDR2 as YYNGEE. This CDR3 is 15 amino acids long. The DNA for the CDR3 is TGTGCCAGCAGCGTAGCTGAGGCGCCCTACAATGAGCAGTTCTTC. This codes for CASSVAEAPYNEQFF.

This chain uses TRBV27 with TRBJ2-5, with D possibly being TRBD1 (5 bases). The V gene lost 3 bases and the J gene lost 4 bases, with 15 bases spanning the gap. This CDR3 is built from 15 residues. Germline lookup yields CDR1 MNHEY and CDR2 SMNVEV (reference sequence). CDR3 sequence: CASSLGRVYLETQYF. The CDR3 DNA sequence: TGTGCCAGCAGTTTGGGCAGGGTTTACTTAGAGACCCAGTACTTC.